The T cell receptor beta chain described here comes from a study of breast tumors, draining lymph nodes, adjacent tissues (dated by TCRdb to between 2015 and 2016). For the study in its entirety: Breast cancer patients provided tumor, adjacent nontumor tissue and axillary lymph nodes, and the study compared the TCR beta repertoires across these three sources. The study aimed to assess the relationships and possible T-cell exchange between tumor, surrounding tissue and draining lymph node repertoires in human breast cancer.

V and J are truncated by 5 bases and 8 bases respectively, leaving an intervening sequence of 19 bases. The CDR3, cysteine through phenylalanine, is 14 amino acids long. Only the CDR3 DNA is retained, 42 bases long and in frame from the first base. The germline V gene sets CDR1 to SGHTA and CDR2 to FQGNSA. Lymph node samples were obtained from the axillary draining lymph nodes of breast cancer patients. This clonotype was counted many times. It has no known antigen specificity. The input lacks base qualities; no much larger clone sits a single base away. The sequencer was an Illumina HiSeq 2000. TCR beta chain libraries were generated through multiplex PCR amplification. High-throughput sequencing was used to analyze the amplified TCR beta chain products. The public reads were reprocessed in TCRdb via fastp at Q25 and MiXCR, keeping in-frame beta chains. Duplicate CDR3 protein sequences are folded into a single record with the most common DNA and genes. The sample contains roughly 80,000 distinct CDR3 sequences, approximately 19% of them found a single time. The ten top clones hold 2% to 3% of the sample.

Study-wide findings and limitations: The conclusion that tumor T cells originate in lymph nodes was framed as consistent with a hypothesis rather than directly demonstrated. Tumor T-cell repertoires showed less diversity than lymph node repertoires and more diversity than nontumor tissue repertoires, and tumor T-cell repertoires showed preferential V and J gene usage. Tumor and nontumor tissue repertoires were significantly more similar in luminal-like than in basal-like breast cancer. The data were considered consistent with the idea that most tumor T cells come from the lymph node and then expand in tumor tissue.

The chain is encoded by TRBV7-2 joined to TRBJ2-7; TRBD1 could be the D gene, as 6 bases match. This receptor was taken from a female donor with breast cancer. Some clones in this sample may be carry-over from other donors' samples. Sequencing used axillary lymph node tissue. The CDR3 region: CASSPNYRQDKQYF. The nucleotide sequence reads as follows: TGTGCCAGCAGCCCTAATTATCGACAGGACAAGCAGTACTTC.